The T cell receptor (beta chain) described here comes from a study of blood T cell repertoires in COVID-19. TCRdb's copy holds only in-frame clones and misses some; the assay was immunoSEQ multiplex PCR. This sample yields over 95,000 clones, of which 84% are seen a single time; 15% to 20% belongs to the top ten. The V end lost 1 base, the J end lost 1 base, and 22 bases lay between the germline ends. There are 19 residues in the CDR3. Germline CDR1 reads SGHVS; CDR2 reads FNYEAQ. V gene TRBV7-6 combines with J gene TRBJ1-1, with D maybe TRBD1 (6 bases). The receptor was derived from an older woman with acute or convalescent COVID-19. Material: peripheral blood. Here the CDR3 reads CASSLEWDYAQGPNTEAFF. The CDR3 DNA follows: TGTGCCAGCAGCTTAGAGTGGGACTATGCACAGGGTCCGAACACTGAAGCTTTCTTT.